Shown below are 15 T cell receptor beta chains from a single sample sequenced in a study of shared clonotypes between healthy human individuals. Generated by immunoSEQ multiplex PCR, the TCRdb table keeps only in-frame clones and is missing some. The data contain approximately 1,000,000 clones, 60% to 80% of them singletons. Sequences were obtained from memory CD4+ T cells from PBMCs. Subset indicated: CD45RA-negative fraction. All receptors derive from a man between 18 and 29 years old in good health. Some clones in this sample may be carry-over from other donors' samples.

The genes are TRBV5-5 and TRBJ2-2; a possible D gene is TRBD2 (6 bases). The V and J ends lost 3 bases and 8 bases respectively, with 20 bases between them. The CDR3 runs 16 residues. Looked up from germline, CDR1 is SGHKS and CDR2 is YYEKEE (reference sequence). Written as DNA, the CDR3 is TGTGCCAGCAGCTGGGCCCGAGTGGAGGGTGCGGGGGAGCTGTTTTTT. This translates into CASSWARVEGAGELFF.

This chain connects TRBV7-2 to TRBJ1-1; weak D call: TRBD1 (6 bases). The CDR3 has 13 amino acids. The germline V gene encodes CDR1 SGHTA and CDR2 FQGNSA. Between the trimmed V and J ends, which lost 6 bases and 11 bases, there was a span of 19 bases. CDR3 in amino acids: CASSWGGQDAAFF. In DNA, the CDR3 is TGTGCCAGCAGTTGGGGGGGGCAGGACGCGGCTTTCTTT.

The V and J genes are TRBV19 and TRBJ2-3; possibly TRBD2 for D (7 bases). Germline CDR1 and CDR2: LNHDA and SQIVND (reference sequence). This CDR3 spans 17 amino acids. The ends were cut back, 8 bases at V and 0 bases at J, with 21 bases in the middle. The CDR3 DNA is TGTGCCAGTCGGAGGGGGGGATCGACCTCTAGCACAGATACGCAGTATTTT. The encoded protein is CASRRGGSTSSTDTQYF.

CDR3 protein: CASRISGPSYEQYF. The CDR3 nucleotides read TGTGCCAGCCGGATTTCAGGGCCATCCTACGAGCAGTACTTC. The chain joins TRBV28 to TRBJ2-7; tentative D call: TRBD1 (5 bases). The CDR3 runs 14 residues. Trimming left V 8 bases short and J 1 base short, with 15 bases between. The germline CDR1 and CDR2 sequences are MDHEN and SYDVKM.

CDR3 sequence: CASSLTVGAREQYF. CDR3 bases: TGTGCCAGCAGCTTAACTGTGGGGGCGCGCGAGCAGTACTTC. This chain uses TRBV7-3 with TRBJ2-7, with D possibly being TRBD1 (6 bases). The V gene lost 0 bases and the J gene lost 6 bases, with 12 bases spanning the gap. CDR1 and CDR2 (germline): SGHTA, FQGTGA. This CDR3 is 14 amino acids long.

This clone was seen a single time. This specimen includes other DNA sequences encoding the same CDR3. The chain uses TRBV5-1 and TRBJ1-4; 7 bases align to TRBD1. The germline CDR1 and CDR2 sequences are SGHRS and YFSETQ. Trimming cost V 4 bases and J 5 bases; bases outside gene matches: 5. CDR3 length: 14 residues. CDR3 protein: CASSQQGSNEKLFF. The DNA for the CDR3 is TGCGCCAGCAGCCAACAGGGGTCGAATGAAAAACTGTTTTTT.

J is TRBJ1-5 and V is TRBV5-1; 9 nucleotides line up with TRBD1. Germline CDR1 is SGHRS and CDR2 is YFSETQ. CDR3 length equals 15 residues. Trimming took 0 bases from V and 5 from J; bases not matched to a gene: 3. The CDR3 is CASSLDGQGYQPQHF. The CDR3 nucleotides read TGCGCCAGCAGCTTGGACGGACAGGGGTATCAGCCCCAGCATTTT. Supplemented by reference TRBV5-1 and TRBJ1-5, the full variable domain reads KAGVTQTPRYLIKTRGQQVTLSCSPISGHRSVSWYQQTPGQGLQFLFEYFSETQRNKGNFPGRFSGRQFSNSRSEMNVSTLELGDSALYLCASSLDGQGYQPQHFGDGTRLSIL.

As DNA, the CDR3 is TGTGCCAGCAGTTCTGGGCAGGGGCGCTACCTCACCTACGAGCAGTACTTC. Translating gives CASSSGQGRYLTYEQYF. V gene TRBV28 combines with J gene TRBJ2-7; possibly TRBD1 for D (6 bases). Germline V gene lookup returns CDR1 MDHEN and CDR2 SYDVKM. CDR3 size: 17 residues. Trimming removed 4 bases at V and 2 bases at J, with 21 bases between.

The chain is built from TRBV7-2 and TRBJ2-5; 9 nucleotides match TRBD1. Trimming at V came to 5 bases and at J to 4 bases, leaving 2 bases not matched to a gene. The CDR3 totals 13 residues. CDR1 SGHTA and CDR2 FQGNSA come from the germline V gene. This CDR3 is CASSQGQGETQYF. DNA for the CDR3: TGTGCCAGCAGCCAGGGACAGGGAGAGACCCAGTACTTC. The whole variable domain, remainder taken from reference TRBV7-2 and TRBJ2-5, is GAGVSQSPSNKVTEKGKDVELRCDPISGHTALYWYRQSLGQGLEFLIYFQGNSAPDKSGLPSDRFSAERTGGSVSTLTIQRTQQEDSAVYLCASSQGQGETQYFGPGTRLLVL.

This chain links TRBV29-1 with TRBJ2-3; a weak D match, TRBD1 (6 bases). CDR3 size: 14 residues. CDR1 is SQVTM, CDR2 ANQGSEA, per germline. As DNA, the CDR3 is TGCACCTCCGCGGGTAGAGAGGGGGCAGATACGCAGTATTTT. Translating it yields CTSAGREGADTQYF.

CDR3 protein: CASSLVGLAGGYEQYF. The CDR3 DNA sequence: TGCGCCAGCAGCTTGGTGGGACTAGCGGGCGGCTACGAGCAGTACTTC. V gene TRBV5-1 combines with J gene TRBJ2-7; 12 nucleotides align to TRBD2. Germline-derived CDR1 and CDR2 are SGHRS and YFSETQ. The V segment lost 0 bases and the J segment 3 bases; nucleotides outside the gene matches: 4. The CDR3 loop spans 16 amino acids.

This chain uses TRBV11-3 with TRBJ2-7; 7 nucleotides line up with TRBD2. V trimming: 5 bases; J trimming: 3 bases; junction bases outside the gene matches: 7. CDR1 SGHNT and CDR2 YENEEA come from the germline V gene. This CDR3 has 14 residues. CDR3 in amino acids: CASSPSGTYYEQYF. CDR3 DNA: TGTGCCAGCAGCCCCAGCGGGACTTACTACGAGCAGTACTTC.

The chain joins TRBV6-6 to TRBJ2-7; unclear D gene. V was shortened by 7 bases and J by 7 bases, with 20 bases between the two germline ends. The CDR3 sequence is 14 residues long. Germline V CDR1 and CDR2: MNHNY, SVGAGI (reference sequence). CDR3 amino acids: CASIPELGFGEQYF. The CDR3 DNA is TGTGCCAGCATTCCGGAGCTGGGGTTTGGGGAGCAGTACTTC.

J is TRBJ2-2 and V is TRBV2, with 16 bases aligning to TRBD2. Unmatched junction bases numbered 10, after V lost 6 bases and J lost 9 bases. CDR1 and CDR2 (germline): SNHLY, FYNNEI. This CDR3 has 17 amino acids. This CDR3 is CASRDGTSGRALRELFF. In DNA form, the CDR3 reads TGTGCCAGCAGGGACGGGACTAGCGGGAGGGCCCTCAGGGAGCTGTTTTTT.

The chain is built from TRBV18 and TRBJ1-1; TRBD1 matches at 8 bases. With 2 bases clipped from V and 5 bases from J, the junction kept 7 bases outside the gene matches. The germline V gene encodes CDR1 KGHSH and CDR2 LQKENI. The CDR3 is made up of 15 amino acids. The CDR3 here is CASSPATGAGTEAFF. The CDR3 coding sequence is TGTGCCAGCTCACCAGCGACAGGGGCGGGAACTGAAGCTTTCTTT. Drawing the rest from reference TRBV18 and TRBJ1-1, the complete variable domain is NAGVMQNPRHLVRRRGQEARLRCSPMKGHSHVYWYRQLPEEGLKFMVYLQKENIIDESGMPKERFSAEFPKEGPSILRIQQVVRGDSAAYFCASSPATGAGTEAFFGQGTRLTVV.